The T cell receptor beta chain under discussion was sequenced for a study of blood T cell repertoires in COVID-19. About the study: The samples span acute and convalescent COVID-19 from the United States, Italy and Spain.

The CDR3 length is 16 residues. V lost 1 base, J lost 2 bases, and 2 bases stayed unmatched. Germline CDR1 and CDR2: SSHAT and FNYEAQ (reference sequence). As originally analysed: Scientists estimated how many nucleated cells there were by amplifying reference gene primers. Profiling relied on immunoSEQ multiplex PCR, and the TCRdb table lists in-frame clones only, not all of them. That table is the source of V, J and clone size, and D and trimming were worked out from the DNA. This table has fewer than 350,000 clones, about 90% appearing once. This clone was seen only a few times. The clonotype comes from a woman aged 45-59 years who had recovered from COVID-19. The sample taken for sequencing was peripheral blood. V usage is TRBV7-7 and J usage is TRBJ2-5, with 12 bases aligning to TRBD2. CDR3 in DNA: TGTGCCAGCAGCTTAGAACTAGCGGGGGGTCAAGAGACCCAGTACTTC. Translating it yields CASSLELAGGQETQYF.